Listed here are 21 T cell receptor beta chains from one sample, sequenced in a study of T cells in Graves' hyperthyroidism and ophthalmopathy. Amplified regions were TCR beta CDR3 sequences from RNA transcripts. When the TCR CDR3 underwent first-round RT-PCR, the HTBI primer set was used. One entry per CDR3 protein results from TCRdb running MiXCR on the multiplex PCR reads. Of some 600,000 distinct CDR3 sequences in the sample, approximately 14% were seen once. Input material: blood. Source of these receptors: a woman aged 30 to 39 with Graves' hyperthyroidism that later progressed to Graves' ophthalmopathy.

This clonotype was counted at least ten times. The gene calls are TRBV28 and TRBJ2-1; TRBD2 matches at 7 bases. The CDR3 is made up of 16 amino acids. J lost 3 bases, V lost 5 bases, and 10 bases had no gene match. Germline V gives CDR1 MDHEN, CDR2 SYDVKM. The CDR3 DNA follows: TGTGCCAGCAGTGTGCGGGGGTACTCTCGCTACAATGAGCAGTTCTTC. Residues: CASSVRGYSRYNEQFF.

This clonotype was picked up many times. This chain joins TRBV11-1 and TRBJ2-1, with D perhaps matching TRBD2 (5 bases). Trimming left V 5 bases short and J 12 bases short, with 17 bases between. This CDR3 region has 13 residues. The germline V gene has CDR1 SGHAT and CDR2 FQDESV (reference sequence). CDR3 sequence (DNA): TGTGCCAGCAGCCCCGGACTCGCCCGGTGGCAGTTCTTC. It is translated as CASSPGLARWQFF.

This clonotype was counted many times. The J gene is TRBJ2-7, the V gene TRBV19, with 15 nucleotides matching TRBD2. V shed 9 bases and J 1 base; nucleotides not matched to a gene: 10. CDR1 and CDR2 (germline): LNHDA, SQIVND (reference sequence). The CDR3 consists of 17 residues. CDR3 sequence reads: CASRTSGRAGRSYEQYF. The CDR3 DNA reads as TGTGCCAGCCGGACTAGCGGGAGGGCCGGTCGGTCCTACGAGCAGTACTTC.

The rearrangement uses TRBV10-2 and TRBJ2-3; D is possibly TRBD1 (6 bases). In germline, CDR1 is WSHSY, CDR2 SAAADI. Trimming shortened V by 7 bases and J by 2 bases, and 16 bases separated the two germline ends. The CDR3 has 15 residues. For the CDR3, the DNA is TGCGCCAGCACCGTGGCAGGGGCATACACAGATACGCAGTATTTT. It codes for CASTVAGAYTDTQYF.

This chain links TRBV29-1 with TRBJ2-1; the match to TRBD1 covers 7 bases. Germline V gives CDR1 SQVTM, CDR2 ANQGSEA. V was clipped by 0 bases and J by 8 bases; unmatched bases: 1. The CDR3 has 12 amino acids. CDR3 sequence reads: CSVEEQGHEQFF. CDR3 coding DNA: TGCAGCGTTGAAGAACAGGGGCATGAGCAGTTCTTC.

This clonotype was recorded at least ten times. The CDR3 nucleotides read TGTGCCAGCAGCTTATTGTTGTGGGAGCAGTACTTC. It yields the protein CASSLLLWEQYF. The V gene is TRBV11-2, the J gene TRBJ2-7; D not resolved. With 2 bases removed from V and 7 bases from J, the gap between germline ends came to 9 bases. CDR1 is SGHAT and CDR2 is FQNNGV in the germline V gene. CDR3 size: 12 residues.

This clonotype was seen many times. The chain combines TRBV14 with TRBJ2-7, with a weak D call TRBD2 (6 bases). This CDR3 is built from 14 residues. Looked up from germline, CDR1 is SGHDN and CDR2 is FVKESK. Deletions cut 0 bases from V and 6 bases from J, with 12 bases between. The CDR3 DNA reads as TGTGCCAGCAGCCAAGAAACTAGCTCCGTCGAGCAGTACTTC. The encoded protein is CASSQETSSVEQYF.

This clonotype was counted ten times or more. The chain has TRBV29-1 and TRBJ2-7; D may be TRBD1 (5 bases). V was shortened by 2 bases and J by 4 bases, with 9 bases between the two germline ends. The CDR3 is 12 residues long. Germline lookup yields CDR1 SQVTM and CDR2 ANQGSEA. The CDR3 is CSVEYQGYEQYF. The CDR3 DNA reads TGCAGCGTTGAATACCAGGGTTACGAGCAGTACTTC.

J is TRBJ2-2 and V is TRBV19; D may be TRBD2 (5 bases). CDR3 size: 15 residues. The V and J ends lost 3 bases and 4 bases respectively, with 12 bases between them. Germline V CDR1 and CDR2: LNHDA, SQIVND (reference sequence). CDR3 coding DNA: TGTGCCAGTAGTATGGGAGTAGTTCCCACCGGGGAGCTGTTTTTT. Translating it yields CASSMGVVPTGELFF.

V and J are TRBV5-6 and TRBJ2-2, with 7 bases matching TRBD1. This CDR3 is built from 15 residues. V was clipped by 0 bases and J by 7 bases; unmatched bases: 6. Germline CDR1 and CDR2: SGHDT and YYEEEE. The DNA of the CDR3 is TGTGCCAGCAGCTTGGTAGACAGGGATGTCGGGGAGCTGTTTTTT. This sequence encodes CASSLVDRDVGELFF. The full variable domain, its missing parts supplied by reference TRBV5-6 and TRBJ2-2, is DAGVTQSPTHLIKTRGQQVTLRCSPKSGHDTVSWYQQALGQGPQFIFQYYEEEERQRGNFPDRFSGHQFPNYSSELNVNALLLGDSALYLCASSLVDRDVGELFFGEGSRLTVL.

This clonotype was detected many times. The J gene is TRBJ2-4, the V gene TRBV2; TRBD1 matches at 7 bases. V was pared by 6 bases and J by 7 bases, with 6 bases of the junction left unmatched. The germline V gene has CDR1 SNHLY and CDR2 FYNNEI. This CDR3 has 13 residues. CDR3 amino acids: CASRATGLNIQYF. The DNA of the CDR3 is TGTGCCAGCAGGGCGACAGGGCTTAACATTCAGTACTTC. Full variable domain (remainder filled in from reference TRBV2 and TRBJ2-4): EPEVTQTPSHQVTQMGQEVILRCVPISNHLYFYWYRQILGQKVEFLVSFYNNEISEKSEIFDDQFSVERPDGSNFTLKIRSTKLEDSAMYFCASRATGLNIQYFGAGTRLSVL.

As to this clonotype: A much bigger clone sits one base away, suggesting this may be a read error. This sequence joins TRBV28 and TRBJ2-5, with D tentatively TRBD2 (6 bases). CDR3 length: 14 residues. Trimming shortened V by 3 bases and J by 7 bases, and 15 bases separated the two germline ends. Germline loops: CDR1 MDHEN, CDR2 SYDVKM. The CDR3 coding sequence is TGTGCCAGCAGTTTCTTTGATAGGGGAGGGACCCAGTACTTC. This gives the protein CASSFFDRGGTQYF.

This clonotype has at least ten counts. V is TRBV20-1 and J is TRBJ2-1; D remains unclear. V lost 3 bases and J lost 3, with 27 bases in between. Germline CDR1 DFQATT, CDR2 SNEGSKA (reference sequence). This CDR3 is 19 amino acids long. Here the CDR3 DNA reads TGCAGTGCTAGCCTGGGCCGCACAGACTGGACCATCGGCTACAATGAGCAGTTCTTC. Protein: CSASLGRTDWTIGYNEQFF.

This clonotype was observed at least ten times. CDR3 in DNA: TGTGCCTGGAGTGTACCCCCGCAAGAGACCCAGTACTTC. It codes for CAWSVPPQETQYF. The genes are TRBV30 and TRBJ2-5, with D hard to call. The CDR3 consists of 13 residues. Between the trimmed V and J ends, which lost 0 bases and 2 bases, there was a span of 7 bases. From germline, CDR1 is GTSNPN and CDR2 SVGIG (reference sequence).

In its sample, this clonotype was seen many times. V usage is TRBV5-1 and J usage is TRBJ1-4; no firm D call. The CDR3 is 17 residues long. V was trimmed by 4 bases and J by 0 bases, leaving 16 bases between them. Germline V gene data show CDR1 as SGHRS and CDR2 as YFSETQ. The CDR3 coding sequence is TGCGCCAGCAGCCCGGCGGAAGGCCTCGCAACTAATGAAAAACTGTTTTTT. Amino acids: CASSPAEGLATNEKLFF.

The chain employs TRBV7-2 and TRBJ2-2; the match to TRBD2 covers 11 bases. CDR3 length equals 18 residues. With V trimmed by 5 bases and J by 3 bases, 11 bases remained unmatched. Germline V gene data show CDR1 as SGHTA and CDR2 as FQGNSA. CDR3 in DNA: TGTGCCAGCAGCCCCCACCCACTAGCGGGAGTGGACACCGGGGAGCTGTTTTTT. Residues: CASSPHPLAGVDTGELFF.

There are many counts of this clonotype. V is TRBV28 and J is TRBJ1-1, with a weak D call TRBD1 (6 bases). CDR3 size: 15 residues. V was shortened by 4 bases and J by 2 bases, with 14 bases between the two germline ends. The germline gives CDR1 MDHEN, CDR2 SYDVKM. CDR3 sequence reads: CASSYPGHSNTEAFF. For the CDR3, the DNA is TGTGCCAGCAGTTACCCGGGACACAGTAACACTGAAGCTTTCTTT.

In this sample, this clonotype turned up many times. The chain employs TRBV20-1 and TRBJ2-3, with 10 bases aligning to TRBD2. The CDR3 sequence is 13 residues long. From germline, CDR1 is DFQATT and CDR2 SNEGSKA (reference sequence). V shed 7 bases, J shed 4 bases, and the junction held 5 bases outside the gene matches. The CDR3 DNA reads TGCAGTGGGCCAGCGGGAGGGGCAGATACGCAGTATTTT. Protein sequence: CSGPAGGADTQYF.

This sequence joins TRBV30 and TRBJ2-3; D is possibly TRBD2 (6 bases). The CDR3 runs 14 residues. The germline V gene encodes CDR1 GTSNPN and CDR2 SVGIG (reference sequence). V was shortened by 2 bases and J by 3 bases, with 12 bases between the two germline ends. DNA for the CDR3: TGTGCCTGGAGTTTGCGGGGAGGAACAGATACGCAGTATTTT. Its translation is CAWSLRGGTDTQYF.

The rearrangement links TRBV20-1 to TRBJ2-7; D is possibly TRBD2 (6 bases). The length of the CDR3 is 21 residues. Between the trimmed V and J ends, which lost 0 bases and 6 bases, there was a span of 36 bases. CDR1 DFQATT and CDR2 SNEGSKA come from the germline V gene (reference sequence). The CDR3 sequence is CSARDGAVLTGGKVDTGEQYF. CDR3 in DNA: TGCAGTGCTAGAGATGGGGCCGTCCTCACCGGGGGTAAGGTTGACACGGGCGAGCAGTACTTC.

This clonotype was detected many times. The chain recombines TRBV24-1 with TRBJ2-5; 8 bases line up with TRBD1. Germline trimming cut 4 bases from V and 2 bases from J; bases unmatched to any gene: 11. This CDR3 comprises 17 residues. Germline V gene sequence: CDR1 KGHDR, CDR2 SFDVKD. CDR3 sequence: CATSEAGGADLQETQYF. In DNA, the CDR3 is TGTGCCACCAGTGAGGCAGGGGGCGCGGACCTGCAAGAGACCCAGTACTTC.